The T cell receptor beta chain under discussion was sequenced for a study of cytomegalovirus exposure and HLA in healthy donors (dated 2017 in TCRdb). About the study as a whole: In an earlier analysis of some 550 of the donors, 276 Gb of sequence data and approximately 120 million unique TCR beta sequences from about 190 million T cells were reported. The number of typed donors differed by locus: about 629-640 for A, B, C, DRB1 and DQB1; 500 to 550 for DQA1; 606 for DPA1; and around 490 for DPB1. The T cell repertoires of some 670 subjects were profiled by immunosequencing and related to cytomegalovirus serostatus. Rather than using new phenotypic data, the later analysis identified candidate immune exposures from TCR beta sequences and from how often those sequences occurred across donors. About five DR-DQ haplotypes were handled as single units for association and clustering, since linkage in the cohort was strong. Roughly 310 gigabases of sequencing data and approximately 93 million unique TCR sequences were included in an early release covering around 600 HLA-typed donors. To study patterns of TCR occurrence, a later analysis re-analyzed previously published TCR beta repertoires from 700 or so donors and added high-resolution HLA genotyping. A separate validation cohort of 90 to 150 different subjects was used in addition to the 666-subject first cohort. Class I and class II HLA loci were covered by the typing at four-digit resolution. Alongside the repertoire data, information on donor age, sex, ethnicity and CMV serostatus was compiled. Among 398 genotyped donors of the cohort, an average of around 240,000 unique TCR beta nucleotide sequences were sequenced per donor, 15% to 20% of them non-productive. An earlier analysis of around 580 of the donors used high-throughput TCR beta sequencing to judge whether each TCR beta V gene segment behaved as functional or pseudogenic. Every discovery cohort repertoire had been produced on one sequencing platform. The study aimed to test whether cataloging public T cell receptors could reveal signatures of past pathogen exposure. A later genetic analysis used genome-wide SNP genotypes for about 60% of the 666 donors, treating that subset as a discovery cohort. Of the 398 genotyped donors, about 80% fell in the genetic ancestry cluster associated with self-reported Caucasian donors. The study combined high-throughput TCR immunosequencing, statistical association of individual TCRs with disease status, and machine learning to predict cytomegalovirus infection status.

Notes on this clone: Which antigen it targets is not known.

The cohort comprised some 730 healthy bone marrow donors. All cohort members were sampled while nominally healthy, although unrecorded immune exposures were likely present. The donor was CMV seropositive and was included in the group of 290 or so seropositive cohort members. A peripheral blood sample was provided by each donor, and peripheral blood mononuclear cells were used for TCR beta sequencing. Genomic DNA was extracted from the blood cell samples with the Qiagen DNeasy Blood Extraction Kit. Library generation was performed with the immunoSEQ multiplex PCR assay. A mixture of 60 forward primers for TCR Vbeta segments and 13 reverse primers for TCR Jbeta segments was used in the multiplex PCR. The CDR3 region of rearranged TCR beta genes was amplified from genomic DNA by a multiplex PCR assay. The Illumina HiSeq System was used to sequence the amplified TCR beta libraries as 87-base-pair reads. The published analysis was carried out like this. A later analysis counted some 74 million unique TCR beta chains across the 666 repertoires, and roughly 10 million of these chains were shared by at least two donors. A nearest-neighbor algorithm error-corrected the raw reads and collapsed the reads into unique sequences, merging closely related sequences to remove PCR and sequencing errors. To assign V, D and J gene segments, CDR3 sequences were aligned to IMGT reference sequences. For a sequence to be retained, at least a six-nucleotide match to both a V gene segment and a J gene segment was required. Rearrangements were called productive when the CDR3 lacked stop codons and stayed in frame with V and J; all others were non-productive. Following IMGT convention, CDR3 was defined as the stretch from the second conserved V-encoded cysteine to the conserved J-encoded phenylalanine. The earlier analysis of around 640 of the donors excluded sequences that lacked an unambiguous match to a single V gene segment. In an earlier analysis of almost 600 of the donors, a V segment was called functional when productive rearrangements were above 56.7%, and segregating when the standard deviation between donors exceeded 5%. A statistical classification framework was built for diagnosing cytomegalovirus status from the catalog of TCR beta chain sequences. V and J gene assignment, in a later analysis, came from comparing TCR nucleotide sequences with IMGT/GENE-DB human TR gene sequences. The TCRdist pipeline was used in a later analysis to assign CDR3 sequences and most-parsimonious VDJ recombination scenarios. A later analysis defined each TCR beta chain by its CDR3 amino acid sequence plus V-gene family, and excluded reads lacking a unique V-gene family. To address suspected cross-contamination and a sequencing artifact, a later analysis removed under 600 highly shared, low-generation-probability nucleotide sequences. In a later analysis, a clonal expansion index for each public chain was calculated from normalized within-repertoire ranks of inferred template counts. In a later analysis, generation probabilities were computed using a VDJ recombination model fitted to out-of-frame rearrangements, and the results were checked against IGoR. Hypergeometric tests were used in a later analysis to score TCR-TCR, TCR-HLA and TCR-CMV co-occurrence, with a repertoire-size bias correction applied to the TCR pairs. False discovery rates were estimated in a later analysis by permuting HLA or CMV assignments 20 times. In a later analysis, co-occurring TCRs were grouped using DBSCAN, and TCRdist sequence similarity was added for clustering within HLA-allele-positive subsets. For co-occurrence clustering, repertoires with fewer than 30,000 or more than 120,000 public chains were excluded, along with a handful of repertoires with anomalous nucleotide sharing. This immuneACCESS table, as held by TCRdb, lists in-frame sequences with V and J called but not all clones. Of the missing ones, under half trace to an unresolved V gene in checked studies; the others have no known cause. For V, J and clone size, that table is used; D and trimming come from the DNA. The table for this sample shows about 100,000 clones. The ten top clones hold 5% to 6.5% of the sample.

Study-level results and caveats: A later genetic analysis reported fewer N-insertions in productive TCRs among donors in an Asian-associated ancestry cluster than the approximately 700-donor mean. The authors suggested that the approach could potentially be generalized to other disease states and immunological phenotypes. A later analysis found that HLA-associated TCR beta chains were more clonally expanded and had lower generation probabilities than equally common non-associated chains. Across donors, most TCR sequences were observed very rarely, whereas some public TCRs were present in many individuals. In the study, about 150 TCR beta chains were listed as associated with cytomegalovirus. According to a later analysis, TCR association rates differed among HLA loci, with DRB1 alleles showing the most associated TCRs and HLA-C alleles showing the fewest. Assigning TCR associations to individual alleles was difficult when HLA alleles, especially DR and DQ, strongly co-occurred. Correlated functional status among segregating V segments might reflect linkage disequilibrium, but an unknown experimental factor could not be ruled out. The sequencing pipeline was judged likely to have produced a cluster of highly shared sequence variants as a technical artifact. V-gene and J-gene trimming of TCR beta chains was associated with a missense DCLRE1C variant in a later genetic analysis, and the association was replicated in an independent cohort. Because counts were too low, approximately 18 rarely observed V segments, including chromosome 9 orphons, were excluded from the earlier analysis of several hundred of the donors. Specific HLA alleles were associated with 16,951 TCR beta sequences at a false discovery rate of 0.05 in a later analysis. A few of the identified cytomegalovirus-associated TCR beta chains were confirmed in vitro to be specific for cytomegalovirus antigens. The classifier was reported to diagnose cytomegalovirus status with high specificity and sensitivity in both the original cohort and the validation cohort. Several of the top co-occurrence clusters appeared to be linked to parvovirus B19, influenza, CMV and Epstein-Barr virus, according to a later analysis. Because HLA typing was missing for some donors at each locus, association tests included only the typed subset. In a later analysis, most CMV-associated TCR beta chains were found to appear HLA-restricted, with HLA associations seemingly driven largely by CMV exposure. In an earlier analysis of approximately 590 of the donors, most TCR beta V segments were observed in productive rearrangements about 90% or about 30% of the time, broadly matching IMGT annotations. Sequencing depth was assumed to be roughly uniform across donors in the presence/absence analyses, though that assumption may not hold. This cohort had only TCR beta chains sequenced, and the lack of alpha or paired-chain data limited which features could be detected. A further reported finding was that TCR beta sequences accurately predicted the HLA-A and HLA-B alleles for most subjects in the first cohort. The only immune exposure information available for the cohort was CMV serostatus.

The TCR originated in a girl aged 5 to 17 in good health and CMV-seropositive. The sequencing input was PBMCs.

The nucleotide sequence is TGCGCCAGCAGCCCAATATCCACAGGCAGCTATGGCTACACCTTC. This encodes CASSPISTGSYGYTF. The V and J segments used are TRBV4-1 and TRBJ1-2; 5 matching bases give a weak D call of TRBD1. The cysteine opens and the phenylalanine closes a CDR3 of 15 amino acids. Of all the DNA, just the CDR3 is kept, 45 bases in frame from base 1. Via the germline V gene, CDR1 is MGHRA and CDR2 YSYEKL. The V end loses 4 bases and the J end loses 4 bases, and a stretch of 16 bases separates them.